This T cell receptor beta chain stems from a study of neurological immune-mediated disorders. TCRdb analysed the 5' RACE reads with MiXCR anew, one entry per CDR3 protein. The sample has 55,000 to 75,000 distinct CDR3 sequences; 2% to 2.5% are singletons. The sample holds a few counts of this clonotype. A much larger clone lies one base from this, so it may be a read error. V lost 8 bases and J 6 bases, leaving 30 bases between the germline ends. Germline V CDR1 and CDR2: SGHRS, YFSETQ. CDR3 size: 17 residues. Sequenced input: PBMCs. The chain combines TRBV5-1 with TRBJ2-7, with a possible D match to TRBD2 (6 bases). The sequence was collected from a man between 45 and 60 years old with multiple sclerosis. The CDR3 DNA is TGCGCCAGAAGCGTACTAGGCGGGGATATGGTACGAGGCGAGCAGTACTTC. This sequence encodes CARSVLGGDMVRGEQYF.